This TCR beta chain appears in the sequencing data of a study of blood T cells in healthy people across ages. This clonotype has a handful of counts. A sample-barcoded 5' primer and a J-beta primer mix were used in a second PCR of roughly 6 to 12 cycles. Each cDNA molecule carried a tag from a template-switch adaptor that contained 12 random nucleotides. TCRdb recomputed calls from the 5' RACE reads with MiXCR, one row per CDR3 protein. The data show about 290,000 distinct CDR3 sequences, with 25% to 30% seen just once and about 30% held by the top ten. This CDR3 is built from 10 residues. Germline V gene lookup returns CDR1 SQVTM and CDR2 ANQGSEA.

The sequenced material came from blood. The rearrangement links TRBV29-1 to TRBJ2-5; D not certain. The DNA end is more similar to TRBJ2-7, so the J call may be wrong. This sequence originates from a woman aged 70-85 years in good health. CDR3 in amino acids: CSVGGAEQYF. The CDR3 DNA follows: TGCAGCGTTGGTGGTGCCGAGCAGTACTTC.